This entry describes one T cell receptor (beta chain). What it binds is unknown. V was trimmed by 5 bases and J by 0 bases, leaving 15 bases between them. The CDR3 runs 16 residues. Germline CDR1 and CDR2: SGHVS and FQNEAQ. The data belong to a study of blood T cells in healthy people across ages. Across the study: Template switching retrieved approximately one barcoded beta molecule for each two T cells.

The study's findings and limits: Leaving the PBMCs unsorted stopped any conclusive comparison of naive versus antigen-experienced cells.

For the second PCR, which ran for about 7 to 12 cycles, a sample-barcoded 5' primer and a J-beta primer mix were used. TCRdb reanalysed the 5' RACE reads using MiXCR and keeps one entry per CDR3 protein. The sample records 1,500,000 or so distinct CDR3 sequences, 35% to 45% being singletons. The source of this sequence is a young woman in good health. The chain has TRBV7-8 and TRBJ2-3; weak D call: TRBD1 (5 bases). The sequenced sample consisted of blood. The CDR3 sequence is CASSRQQGTSTDTQYF. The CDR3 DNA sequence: TGTGCCAGCAGCCGTCAGCAGGGTACTAGCACAGATACGCAGTATTTT. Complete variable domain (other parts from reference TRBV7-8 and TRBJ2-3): GAGVSQSPRYKVAKRGQDVALRCDPISGHVSLFWYQQALGQGPEFLTYFQNEAQLDKSGLPSDRFFAERPEGSVSTLKIQRTQQEDSAVYLCASSRQQGTSTDTQYFGPGTRLTVL.